This TCR beta chain is from a study of blood T cell repertoires in COVID-19. Study background: Whether acute or convalescent, the COVID-19 samples came from the United States, Italy and Spain.

The repertoire was sequenced with immunoSEQ multiplex PCR; TCRdb's copy has only in-frame clones and lacks some. The repertoire holds about 200,000 clones, with roughly four fifths as singletons. CDR1 MDHEN and CDR2 SYDVKM come from the germline V gene. V was shortened by 3 bases and J by 0 bases, with 8 bases between the two germline ends. The CDR3 is made up of 14 amino acids. The chain combines TRBV28 with TRBJ1-2; no clear D. The sequencing sample was made of PBMCs or T cells enriched from blood (not recorded which). The TCR sequence derives from a man in his forties or fifties who had recovered from COVID-19. The CDR3 DNA reads TGTGCCAGCAGTTTGACGAGGTCTAACTATGGCTACACCTTC. It yields the protein CASSLTRSNYGYTF.